The 7 T cell receptor beta chains below come from one sample, sequenced in a study of naive and memory T cell subsets. Both TRBC1 and TRBC2 were covered by a beta constant-region primer of two equimolar oligonucleotides. TCRdb re-called the UMI-ligation and nested PCR reads with MiXCR, one entry per CDR3 protein. The sample lists 120,000 to 150,000 distinct CDR3 sequences; approximately 15% were seen once. Material for sequencing was naive CD4+ T cells from blood. Receptors originate from a human donor in good health.

This clonotype turned up a few times. The chain uses TRBV5-1 and TRBJ2-1, with 8 positions matching TRBD2. The CDR3 is 14 residues long. The ends lost 4 bases at V and 5 bases at J; junction bases unmatched: 5. Per germline, CDR1 SGHRS and CDR2 YFSETQ. In nucleotides, the CDR3 is TGCGCCAGCAGCGTTAGCGGGACAAACAATGAGCAGTTCTTC. It yields the protein CASSVSGTNNEQFF.

Ten or more counts support this clonotype. This chain connects TRBV29-1 to TRBJ2-2; the D is unclear. Germline loops: CDR1 SQVTM, CDR2 ANQGSEA. Trimming shortened V by 2 bases and J by 5 bases, and 6 bases separated the two germline ends. This CDR3 has 12 amino acids. The CDR3 here is CSVERSTGELFF. DNA of the CDR3: TGCAGCGTTGAACGGTCAACCGGGGAGCTGTTTTTT.

V is TRBV7-6 and J is TRBJ2-1, with TRBD2 matching 13 bases. This CDR3 comprises 16 residues. Germline V CDR1 and CDR2: SGHVS, FNYEAQ. The ends lost 5 bases at V and 9 bases at J; junction bases unmatched: 10. CDR3 region: CASSHYGTSGIGEQFF. CDR3 bases: TGTGCCAGCAGCCACTACGGGACTAGCGGGATCGGTGAGCAGTTCTTC.

This clonotype appeared a few times. The rearrangement joins TRBV6-5 to TRBJ2-2; D unresolved. The CDR3 has 14 residues. V lost 0 bases to trimming and J lost 3 bases, with 5 bases between them. Germline CDR1 reads MNHEY; CDR2 reads SVGAGI. The CDR3 bases are TGTGCCAGCAGTTACTCTTCGCACACCGGGGAGCTGTTTTTT. It yields the protein CASSYSSHTGELFF.

The gene calls are TRBV14 and TRBJ2-3; 13 bases line up with TRBD2. V shed 3 bases, J shed 4 bases, and the junction held 7 bases outside the gene matches. The CDR3 runs 17 residues. The germline V gene has CDR1 SGHDN and CDR2 FVKESK. The CDR3 bases are TGTGCCAGCAGCCAGTGGACTAGCGGGAGATCTGCAGATACGCAGTATTTT. It is translated as CASSQWTSGRSADTQYF.

The table lists this clonotype with a few counts. This sequence joins TRBV12-5 and TRBJ1-1, with a possible D match to TRBD1 (5 bases). Between the trimmed V and J ends, which lost 1 base and 3 bases, there was a span of 12 bases. From germline, CDR1 is LGHNT and CDR2 FRNRAP. The CDR3 is 15 residues long. The CDR3 here is CASGLGLRGDTEAFF. The CDR3 nucleotides are TGTGCTAGTGGTTTGGGGCTCAGAGGGGACACTGAAGCTTTCTTT.

This clonotype came up many times. The chain recombines TRBV2 with TRBJ2-5; 11 nucleotides agree with TRBD2. The germline gives CDR1 SNHLY, CDR2 FYNNEI. With 4 bases clipped from V and 1 base from J, the junction kept 2 bases outside the gene matches. The CDR3 is made up of 15 amino acids. The CDR3 nucleotides are TGTGCCAGCAGTGCGGGACTAGCGGCCCAAGAGACCCAGTACTTC. The encoded protein is CASSAGLAAQETQYF.